This passage covers 16 T cell receptor beta chains from one sample sequenced in a study of graft-versus-host responses after intestinal transplantation. Produced via immunoSEQ multiplex PCR; TCRdb's table is partial and in-frame only. The repertoire holds some 45,000 clones, with 75% to 95% as singletons. The sequenced sample was PBMCs, obtained 524 days after transplant. The source of these receptors is a human patient who received an intestinal transplant, so some T cells may come from the graft donor.

For this clone: The same CDR3 is also encoded by other DNA sequences in this sample. The V call is TRBV5-6, the J call TRBJ1-5; D is unresolved. CDR3 length: 15 amino acids. Germline-derived CDR1 and CDR2 are SGHDT and YYEEEE. Deletions cut 2 bases from V and 0 bases from J, with 9 bases between. In DNA form, the CDR3 reads TGTGCCAGCAGCTTAGGCAGATATAGCAATCAGCCCCAGCATTTT. This translates into CASSLGRYSNQPQHF.

The CDR3 region has the DNA TGCGCCAGCAGTGGACTAGCTGAGACCCAGTACTTC. Its translation: CASSGLAETQYF. The chain recombines TRBV10-1 with TRBJ2-5; 7 positions match TRBD2. Trimming cost V 4 bases and J 5 bases; bases outside gene matches: 1. Germline V lookup: CDR1 WNHNN, CDR2 SYGVQD (reference sequence). The CDR3 contains 12 residues.

This clone is a singleton in its sample. This chain connects TRBV28 to TRBJ2-5; D is unresolved. The CDR3 is made up of 13 amino acids. V lost 7 bases to trimming and J lost 1 base, with 10 bases between them. From germline, CDR1 is MDHEN and CDR2 SYDVKM. The CDR3: CASNFGSQETQYF. In DNA, the CDR3 is TGTGCCAGCAACTTTGGGTCCCAAGAGACCCAGTACTTC.

This rearrangement joins TRBV6-1 to TRBJ2-2; 7 nucleotides match TRBD1. In germline, CDR1 is MNHNS, CDR2 SASEGT. The CDR3 is 19 residues long. The ends lost 2 bases at V and 1 base at J; junction bases unmatched: 13. CDR3 loop: CASSERGLIRLKNTGELFF. For the CDR3, the DNA is TGTGCCAGCAGTGAAAGGGGGCTAATTCGACTAAAGAACACCGGGGAGCTGTTTTTT.

V gene TRBV11-3 combines with J gene TRBJ2-5; a possible D gene is TRBD2 (5 bases). Trimming took off 6 bases at V and 0 bases at J, with 8 bases between the two ends. Germline V CDR1 and CDR2: SGHNT, YENEEA. The CDR3 extends over 13 amino acids. CDR3 region: CASSRGHQETQYF. In nucleotides, the CDR3 is TGTGCCAGCAGTCGAGGGCACCAAGAGACCCAGTACTTC.

This chain uses TRBV5-4 with TRBJ2-2; perhaps D is TRBD1 or TRBD2 (5 bases each). The germline CDR1 and CDR2 sequences are SGHNT and YYREEE (reference sequence). V lost 0 bases to trimming and J lost 7 bases, with 22 bases between them. The length of the CDR3 is 18 residues. CDR3 sequence: CASSLGGRGAYGGGELFF. The DNA for the CDR3 is TGTGCCAGCAGCTTGGGGGGCCGGGGCGCCTACGGTGGCGGGGAGCTGTTTTTT.

The rearrangement uses TRBV16 and TRBJ1-1, with D possibly matching TRBD1 (5 bases). The CDR3 consists of 14 residues. Germline CDR1 KGHSY, CDR2 FQNENV. V was shortened by 0 bases and J by 1 base, with 6 bases between the two germline ends. The CDR3 DNA reads as TGTGCCAGCAGCCAATCTCAGGGGAACACTGAAGCTTTCTTT. This translates into CASSQSQGNTEAFF.

The chain is built from TRBV19 and TRBJ2-3; tentatively, D is TRBD1 or TRBD2 (5 bases each). The CDR3 consists of 15 residues. Germline loops: CDR1 LNHDA, CDR2 SQIVND (reference sequence). V gave up 6 bases and J gave up 14 bases, with 27 bases separating them. The CDR3 DNA reads TGTGCCAGTAGGCAGTCCGGGACCCTTCTAGAACGGGCGTATTTT. Translation: CASRQSGTLLERAYF.

This clone has only one observation. The chain links TRBV15 to TRBJ2-1, with 8 bases lining up with TRBD2. The CDR3 loop spans 15 amino acids. Per germline, CDR1 LNHNV and CDR2 YYDKDF (reference sequence). Trimming removed 5 bases from V and 3 bases from J; junction bases left unmatched: 6. The CDR3 protein is CATSPRREVYNEQFF. Here the CDR3 DNA reads TGTGCCACCAGCCCCCGGCGGGAGGTCTACAATGAGCAGTTCTTC.

This clone turned up a few times. The J gene is TRBJ2-1, the V gene TRBV4-3, with D uncertain. Germline V lookup: CDR1 LGHNA, CDR2 YSLEER. Trimming took off 4 bases at V and 7 bases at J, with 14 bases between the two ends. CDR3 size: 14 residues. The CDR3 nucleotides read TGCGCCAGCAGCCCCCGGTCGAACGGGAATGAGCAGTTCTTC. Protein sequence: CASSPRSNGNEQFF.

A remark on this clone: One junction end disagrees with the germline gene, perhaps due to a read error. This chain links TRBV6-5 with TRBJ2-7, with 8 bases aligning to TRBD2. This CDR3 has 13 residues. Germline V gene lookup returns CDR1 MNHEY and CDR2 SVGAGI. CDR3 nucleotides: TGTGCCATCAGTTATAGCGGGACCTACGAGCAGTACTTC. Translation: CAISYSGTYEQYF.

V gene TRBV11-2 combines with J gene TRBJ2-7; D unclear. This CDR3 is built from 16 residues. Trimming pared 0 bases from V and 2 bases from J, leaving 14 bases between. Germline values: CDR1 SGHAT, CDR2 FQNNGV. The CDR3 DNA is TGTGCCAGCAGCTTAGATCTCGTTAGGGCTACCTACGAGCAGTACTTC. It yields the protein CASSLDLVRATYEQYF.

The V gene is TRBV5-1, the J gene TRBJ2-7, with D hard to call. Germline V gene data show CDR1 as SGHRS and CDR2 as YFSETQ. V was trimmed by 4 bases and J by 1 base, leaving 6 bases between them. CDR3 length: 12 residues. The CDR3 here is CASSQGSYEQYF. The CDR3, as DNA: TGCGCCAGCAGCCAAGGATCCTACGAGCAGTACTTC.

The gene calls are TRBV4-2 and TRBJ1-6; possible D gene TRBD1, 5 bases. The V gene's germline CDR1 is LGHNA and CDR2 YNFKEQ. With 2 bases removed from V and 9 bases from J, the gap between germline ends came to 14 bases. This CDR3 is 15 amino acids long. The CDR3 sequence: CASSQLQAQGSPLHF. The CDR3 DNA reads as TGTGCCAGCAGCCAACTACAGGCCCAGGGTTCACCCCTCCACTTT.

The chain employs TRBV4-3 and TRBJ2-2, with 7 bases lining up with TRBD2. Germline V gene lookup returns CDR1 LGHNA and CDR2 YSLEER. Germline trimming cut 0 bases from V and 5 bases from J; bases unmatched to any gene: 3. The CDR3 loop spans 15 amino acids. The CDR3 loop is CASSQDRGSTGELFF. In nucleotides, the CDR3 is TGCGCCAGCAGCCAAGATCGCGGGAGTACCGGGGAGCTGTTTTTT.

The rearrangement uses TRBV6-1 and TRBJ2-4; D may be TRBD1 (8 bases). The germline V and J ends were trimmed by 4 bases and 11 bases, with 30 bases remaining between them. CDR3 length: 18 residues. Germline CDR1 is MNHNS and CDR2 is SASEGT. CDR3 in DNA: TGTGCCAGCAGTGGCCAGTCCAGGATCACAGGGGGGGGCACTTTTCAGTACTTC. Amino acids: CASSGQSRITGGGTFQYF.